This section outlines one T cell receptor beta chain sequence together with its context. Its antigen remains unidentified. This specimen comes from a study of shared clonotypes between healthy human individuals. Looking at the study overall: A couple of female and a few male donors aged 18 to 49 were enrolled.

Germline V gene sequence: CDR1 MDHEN, CDR2 SYDVKM. Trimming removed 4 bases from V and 7 bases from J, with 20 bases in between. There are 15 residues in the CDR3. Study conclusions and caveats: It was observed that 5% to 6.5% of naive CD4 clonotypes were shared across several donors.

Genomic DNA belonging to each subset was distributed in equal measure over several immunoSEQ plates. The method was immunoSEQ multiplex PCR; TCRdb's version includes in-frame clones alone and lacks a portion of them. The data contain about 2.1 million clones, 93% of them seen just once; the ten biggest clones take up less than 2%. As defined, naive CD8 cells were CD45RO-negative and positively selected for CCR7, with terminally differentiated effector memory CD45RA+ cells excluded. This receptor was identified in a young man in good health. Some clones in this sample may be carry-over from other donors' samples. The sequenced material came from naive CD8+ T cells from PBMCs. This chain connects TRBV28 to TRBJ2-7; a weak D match, TRBD2 (5 bases). The CDR3 spells CASSSKFGLLGEQYF. CDR3 bases: TGTGCCAGCAGTTCTAAATTCGGACTCCTGGGGGAGCAGTACTTC. Combining the CDR3 with reference TRBV28 and TRBJ2-7 gives the whole variable domain DVKVTQSSRYLVKRTGEKVFLECVQDMDHENMFWYRQDPGLGLRLIYFSYDVKMKEKGDIPEGYSVSREKKERFSLILESASTNQTSMYLCASSSKFGLLGEQYFGPGTRLTVT.